Below, 18 T cell receptor beta chains from the same sample are listed, as sequenced in a study of blood T cell repertoires in COVID-19. Data came from immunoSEQ multiplex PCR; TCRdb stores just in-frame clones and leaves some out. The sample contains fewer than 70,000 clones, around nine tenths of which appear only once. The sample consisted of peripheral blood. These receptors originate from a human donor in a cohort sampled during active COVID-19.

This chain uses TRBV30 with TRBJ1-1; no reliable D call. CDR3 length equals 12 residues. CDR1 is GTSNPN, CDR2 SVGIG, per germline (reference sequence). Trimming left V 3 bases short and J 6 bases short, with 11 bases between. CDR3 residues: CAWRGSAPEAFF. CDR3 sequence (DNA): TGTGCCTGGAGGGGGAGTGCCCCTGAAGCTTTCTTT.

This clone was observed a handful of times. The chain couples TRBV19 to TRBJ2-7; 10 bases line up with TRBD1. This CDR3 has 15 residues. Germline CDR1 is LNHDA and CDR2 is SQIVND (reference sequence). Germline trimming cut 3 bases from V and 7 bases from J; bases unmatched to any gene: 9. This CDR3 is CASSMIGTGVIEQYF. The CDR3 nucleotides are TGTGCCAGTAGTATGATCGGGACAGGGGTAATAGAGCAGTACTTC.

The table lists this clone with a few counts. This chain links TRBV7-9 with TRBJ1-1, with D possibly TRBD1 on 5 matching bases. CDR3 length: 16 amino acids. Looked up from germline, CDR1 is SEHNR and CDR2 is FQNEAQ (reference sequence). The V gene lost 5 bases and the J gene lost 4 bases, with 20 bases spanning the gap. CDR3: CASSPPRGASVTEAFF. The CDR3 DNA reads as TGTGCCAGCAGCCCCCCGCGCGGGGCCTCGGTCACTGAAGCTTTCTTT.

The CDR3 DNA is TGTGCCAGCAGTTTTTCCGGACAGCAGGGCTACACCTTC. Residues: CASSFSGQQGYTF. The chain joins TRBV27 to TRBJ1-2; the D gene is possibly TRBD1 (6 bases). Germline V gene lookup returns CDR1 MNHEY and CDR2 SMNVEV (reference sequence). This CDR3 is built from 13 residues. With 3 bases removed from V and 8 bases from J, the gap between germline ends came to 13 bases.

This chain connects TRBV4-3 to TRBJ2-1; D uncertain. This CDR3 is built from 15 residues. The V gene's germline CDR1 is LGHNA and CDR2 YSLEER. The V end was cut by 0 bases, the J end by 5 bases, with 11 bases between. CDR3 residues: CASSQDFGRNNEQFF. CDR3 DNA sequence: TGCGCCAGCAGCCAAGATTTTGGCAGGAACAATGAGCAGTTCTTC.

The rearrangement joins TRBV7-2 to TRBJ2-6, with D tentatively TRBD2 (5 bases). Germline V gives CDR1 SGHTA, CDR2 FQGNSA. The germline V and J ends were trimmed by 5 bases and 0 bases, with 8 bases remaining between them. The CDR3 is made up of 15 amino acids. CDR3 in amino acids: CASSTRDSGANVLTF. CDR3 bases: TGTGCCAGCAGCACCCGGGACTCTGGGGCCAACGTCCTGACTTTC. Variable domain in full (rest from reference TRBV7-2 and TRBJ2-6): GAGVSQSPSNKVTEKGKDVELRCDPISGHTALYWYRQSLGQGLEFLIYFQGNSAPDKSGLPSDRFSAERTGGSVSTLTIQRTQQEDSAVYLCASSTRDSGANVLTFGAGSRLTVL.

The chain employs TRBV5-4 and TRBJ2-5, with D unclear. Deletions cut 1 base from V and 1 base from J, with 14 bases between. Per the germline V gene, CDR1 is SGHNT and CDR2 is YYREEE (reference sequence). The CDR3 spans 16 residues. The CDR3 sequence is CASSLSPLASQETQYF. The CDR3, as DNA: TGTGCCAGCAGCTTGAGTCCTTTGGCCAGCCAAGAGACCCAGTACTTC.

The chain recombines TRBV11-2 with TRBJ2-7; possible D gene TRBD2, 5 bases. The CDR3 is 13 amino acids. Per germline, CDR1 SGHAT and CDR2 FQNNGV. Trimming left V 6 bases short and J 0 bases short, with 9 bases between. The CDR3 region has the DNA TGTGCCAGCAGTCGGGGATCCTCCTACGAGCAGTACTTC. This encodes CASSRGSSYEQYF. Combining the CDR3 with reference TRBV11-2 and TRBJ2-7 gives the whole variable domain EAGVAQSPRYKIIEKRQSVAFWCNPISGHATLYWYQQILGQGPKLLIQFQNNGVVDDSQLPKDRFSAERLKGVDSTLKIQPAKLEDSAVYLCASSRGSSYEQYFGPGTRLTVT.

The rearrangement uses TRBV7-2 and TRBJ2-3, with a possible D match to TRBD1 (6 bases). V dropped 5 bases and J dropped 1 base, with 13 bases sitting between them. The CDR3 is made up of 15 amino acids. Germline CDR1 SGHTA, CDR2 FQGNSA. CDR3 sequence: CASSPDRGGTDTQYF. The CDR3 DNA reads as TGTGCCAGCAGCCCGGACAGAGGAGGCACAGATACGCAGTATTTT.

The genes are TRBV19 and TRBJ1-6, with D possibly TRBD1 on 6 matching bases. Germline lookup yields CDR1 LNHDA and CDR2 SQIVND (reference sequence). This CDR3 spans 19 amino acids. V lost 4 bases and J lost 7, with 26 bases in between. CDR3 protein: CASSTQGHQGQIQNSPLHF. CDR3 DNA sequence: TGTGCCAGTAGTACCCAAGGCCATCAAGGACAGATCCAGAATTCACCCCTCCACTTT.

This sequence joins TRBV5-1 and TRBJ2-7; D may be TRBD1 (6 bases). The V gene lost 1 base and the J gene lost 0 bases, with 11 bases spanning the gap. The CDR3 is made up of 15 amino acids. Germline V gene data show CDR1 as SGHRS and CDR2 as YFSETQ. The CDR3, as DNA: TGCGCCAGCAGCTTGTATTCAGGGGCCTCCTACGAGCAGTACTTC. Its translation: CASSLYSGASYEQYF.

The V and J genes are TRBV30 and TRBJ2-6, with TRBD2 identical over 7 bases. The CDR3 consists of 15 residues. The J segment lost 2 bases and the V segment lost 5 bases, leaving 6 bases of the junction unmatched. Germline values: CDR1 GTSNPN, CDR2 SVGIG (reference sequence). The CDR3 DNA reads TGTGCCTGGGAGCGGGGAGGGGCTGGGGCCAACGTCCTGACTTTC. Amino acids: CAWERGGAGANVLTF.

The chain employs TRBV30 and TRBJ2-6, with 7 bases fitting TRBD1. With V trimmed by 6 bases and J by 2 bases, 4 bases remained unmatched. This CDR3 spans 14 amino acids. Germline lookup yields CDR1 GTSNPN and CDR2 SVGIG (reference sequence). Written as DNA, the CDR3 is TGTGCCTGTCGCCAGGGGGCTGGGGCCAACGTCCTGACTTTC. Its translation is CACRQGAGANVLTF.

The V and J genes are TRBV11-2 and TRBJ1-3; D is ambiguous. Germline-derived CDR1 and CDR2 are SGHAT and FQNNGV. V was pared by 6 bases and J by 7 bases, with 16 bases between. This CDR3 has 14 residues. In nucleotides, the CDR3 is TGTGCCAGCAGACCCACTGTAGCGGGGAACACCATATATTTT. Encoded protein: CASRPTVAGNTIYF.

The V and J genes are TRBV6-1 and TRBJ2-5, with 13 bases lining up with TRBD2. The germline V gene encodes CDR1 MNHNS and CDR2 SASEGT. Losses at the gene ends were 1 base for V and 4 bases for J; bases not matched to a gene: 0. The CDR3 runs 15 residues. CDR3 DNA: TGTGCCAGCAGTGAAGGGACTAGCGGGAGAGAGACCCAGTACTTC. Its translation: CASSEGTSGRETQYF.

The V gene is TRBV9, the J gene TRBJ2-3; 10 bases are shared with TRBD2. This CDR3 is 18 amino acids long. V was pared by 3 bases and J by 0 bases, with 10 bases of the junction left unmatched. Germline V CDR1 and CDR2: SGDLS, YYNGEE. CDR3 sequence (DNA): TGTGCCAGCAGCGCTCGGCCGGGACTAGCGAATAGCACAGATACGCAGTATTTT. This sequence encodes CASSARPGLANSTDTQYF.

This rearrangement joins TRBV30 to TRBJ1-1; D is possibly TRBD1 (5 bases). V lost 2 bases to trimming and J lost 8 bases, with 12 bases between them. The CDR3 is made up of 12 amino acids. Germline CDR1 is GTSNPN and CDR2 is SVGIG (reference sequence). Written as DNA, the CDR3 is TGTGCCTGGAGTAGGGTAAAGGGGGAAGCTTTCTTT. This sequence encodes CAWSRVKGEAFF.

CDR3: CASSFTGPTEAFF. CDR3 nucleotides: TGCGCCAGCAGCTTTACAGGGCCCACTGAAGCTTTCTTT. The chain links TRBV5-1 to TRBJ1-1; tentative D call: TRBD1 (6 bases). The CDR3 loop spans 13 amino acids. Trimming removed 2 bases from V and 4 bases from J, with 9 bases in between. Germline V gives CDR1 SGHRS, CDR2 YFSETQ.